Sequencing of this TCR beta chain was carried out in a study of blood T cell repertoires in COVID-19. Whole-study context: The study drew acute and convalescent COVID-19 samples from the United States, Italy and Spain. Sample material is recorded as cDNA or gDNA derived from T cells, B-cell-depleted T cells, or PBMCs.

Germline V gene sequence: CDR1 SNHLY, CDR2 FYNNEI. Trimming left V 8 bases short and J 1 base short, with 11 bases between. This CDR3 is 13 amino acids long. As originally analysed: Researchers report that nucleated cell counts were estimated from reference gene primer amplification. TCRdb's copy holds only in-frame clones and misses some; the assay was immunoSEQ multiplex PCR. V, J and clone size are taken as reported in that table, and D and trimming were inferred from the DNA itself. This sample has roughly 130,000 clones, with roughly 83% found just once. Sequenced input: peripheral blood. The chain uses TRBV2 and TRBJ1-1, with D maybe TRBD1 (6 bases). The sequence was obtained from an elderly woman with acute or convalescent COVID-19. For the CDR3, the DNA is TGTGCCAGCGATGGACAGAAGAACACTGAAGCTTTCTTT. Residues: CASDGQKNTEAFF.